This T cell receptor (beta chain) comes out of a study of blood T cell repertoires in COVID-19. Study-level information: Samples representing acute and convalescent COVID-19 were sourced from the United States, Italy and Spain.

Repertoires were generated with immunoSEQ multiplex PCR, while TCRdb's copy carries only in-frame clones and drops some. The repertoire holds 270,000 or so clones, with approximately 88% as singletons. Germline V gene sequence: CDR1 MDHEN, CDR2 SYDVKM. The CDR3 extends over 15 amino acids. The V and J ends lost 3 bases and 3 bases respectively, with 12 bases between them. The sequenced sample was PBMCs or T cells enriched from blood (not recorded which). The chain uses TRBV28 and TRBJ2-1, with a tentative D call TRBD1 (6 bases). The clonotype comes from a woman aged 40 to 50 with acute COVID-19. CDR3 nucleotides: TGTGCCAGCAGTTTTTGGGCGGACAGCTACAATGAGCAGTTCTTC. It specifies CASSFWADSYNEQFF.